Below, one T cell receptor (beta chain) is given with its context. The assay was immunoSEQ multiplex PCR, and TCRdb's table has in-frame clones only and misses some. The sample contains about 220,000 clones, roughly 80% of which appear only once. Per germline, CDR1 SGHRS and CDR2 YFSETQ. The V gene lost 0 bases and the J gene lost 5 bases, with 11 bases spanning the gap. The CDR3 runs 14 residues. This sample is drawn from a study of blood T cell repertoires in COVID-19. Whole-study context: Sites across the United States, Italy and Spain contributed samples from acute and convalescent COVID-19. T cells, B-cell-depleted T cells, or PBMCs supplied cDNA or gDNA.

Assignment of participants to cohorts was predicated upon participant-reported clinical history. Participants classified as exposed had met a COVID-19 case within 2 weeks before study entry. The sample comprised PBMCs or T cells enriched from blood (not recorded which). This clonotype was obtained from a woman aged 50 to 60 who had been exposed to COVID-19. The V and J genes are TRBV5-1 and TRBJ1-2; a possible D gene is TRBD1 (6 bases). CDR3 amino acids: CASSLAQGSYGYTF. In DNA form, the CDR3 reads TGCGCCAGCAGCTTGGCACAGGGTTCGTATGGCTACACCTTC.